These 2 T cell receptor beta chains were all obtained from the same sample, sequenced in a study of blood T cells in healthy people across ages. A second PCR of 7 to 11 cycles used a sample-barcoded 5' primer and a J-beta primer mix. TCRdb recomputed calls from the 5' RACE reads with MiXCR, one row per CDR3 protein. Of about 640,000 distinct CDR3 sequences detected, about 28% appear once; the ten largest clones hold 15% to 18%. The material sequenced was blood. The source of these receptors is a woman of 80 years or more in good health.

This clonotype was picked up a small number of times. The J gene is TRBJ2-1, the V gene TRBV24-1; D remains ambiguous. CDR3 size: 13 residues. Germline CDR1 reads KGHDR; CDR2 reads SFDVKD. Trimming removed 4 bases at V and 7 bases at J, with 10 bases between. CDR3 residues: CATSDPGSNEQFF. DNA of the CDR3: TGTGCCACCAGTGACCCGGGTTCTAATGAGCAGTTCTTC.

Comment on this clonotype: One base away lies a much larger clone, so this may be a sequencing read error. This chain connects TRBV7-7 to TRBJ2-5; 9 bases fit TRBD1. This CDR3 spans 15 amino acids. CDR1 is SSHAT, CDR2 FNYEAQ, per germline (reference sequence). Unmatched junction bases numbered 8, after V lost 4 bases and J lost 5 bases. CDR3: CASSSGTGRTETQYF. DNA of the CDR3: TGTGCCAGCAGCTCCGGGACAGGGCGGACGGAGACCCAGTACTTC.